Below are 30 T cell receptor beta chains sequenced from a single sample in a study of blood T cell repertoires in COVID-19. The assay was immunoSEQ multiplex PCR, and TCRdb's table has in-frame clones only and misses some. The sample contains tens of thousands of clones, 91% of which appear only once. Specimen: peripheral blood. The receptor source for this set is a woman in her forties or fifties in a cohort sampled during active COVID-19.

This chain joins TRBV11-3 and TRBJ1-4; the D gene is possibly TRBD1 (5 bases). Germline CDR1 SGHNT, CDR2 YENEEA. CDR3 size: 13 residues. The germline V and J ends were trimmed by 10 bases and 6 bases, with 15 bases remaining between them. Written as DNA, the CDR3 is TGTGCCACCTTATTGGGGGGGTATGAAAAACTGTTTTTT. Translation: CATLLGGYEKLFF. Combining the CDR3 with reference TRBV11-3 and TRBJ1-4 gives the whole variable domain EAGVVQSPRYKIIEKKQPVAFWCNPISGHNTLYWYLQNLGQGPELLIRYENEEAVDDSQLPKDRFSAERLKGVDSTLKIQPAELGDSAVYLCATLLGGYEKLFFGSGTQLSVL.

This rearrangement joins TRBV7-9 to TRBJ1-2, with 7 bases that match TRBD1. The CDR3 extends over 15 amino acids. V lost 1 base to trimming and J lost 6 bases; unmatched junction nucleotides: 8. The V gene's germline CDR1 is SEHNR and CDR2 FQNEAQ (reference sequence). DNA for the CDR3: TGTGCCAGCAGCTTAGGAGGGGGCATTTTTGATGGCTACACCTTC. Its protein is CASSLGGGIFDGYTF.

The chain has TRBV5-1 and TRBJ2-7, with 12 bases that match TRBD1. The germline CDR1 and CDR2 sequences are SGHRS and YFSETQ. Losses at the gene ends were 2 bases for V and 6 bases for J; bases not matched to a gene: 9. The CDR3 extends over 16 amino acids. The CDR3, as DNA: TGCGCCAGCAGCTTAATCGTAGGGACAGGGGGCTCCGAGCAGTACTTC. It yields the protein CASSLIVGTGGSEQYF.

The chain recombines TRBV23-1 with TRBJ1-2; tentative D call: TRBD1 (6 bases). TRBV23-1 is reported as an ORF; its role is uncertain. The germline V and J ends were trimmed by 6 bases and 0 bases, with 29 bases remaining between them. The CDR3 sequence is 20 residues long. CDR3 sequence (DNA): TGCGCCAGCAGCCCCACAAAAACCGTCAGGGGAGAACCTACTAACTATGGCTACACCTTC. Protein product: CASSPTKTVRGEPTNYGYTF.

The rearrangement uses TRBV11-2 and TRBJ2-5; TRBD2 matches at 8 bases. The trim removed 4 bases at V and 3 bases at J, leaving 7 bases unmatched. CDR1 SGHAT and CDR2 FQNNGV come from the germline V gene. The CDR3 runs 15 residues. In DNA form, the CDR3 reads TGTGCCAGCAGCTCGGGGGGGGGTATGAAAGAGACCCAGTACTTC. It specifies CASSSGGGMKETQYF.

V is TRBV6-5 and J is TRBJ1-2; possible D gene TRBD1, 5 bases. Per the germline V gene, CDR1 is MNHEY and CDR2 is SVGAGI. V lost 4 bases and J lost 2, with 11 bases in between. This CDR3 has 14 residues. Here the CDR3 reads CASSSPGSNYGYTF. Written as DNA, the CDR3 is TGTGCCAGCAGTTCTCCAGGGTCCAACTATGGCTACACCTTC.

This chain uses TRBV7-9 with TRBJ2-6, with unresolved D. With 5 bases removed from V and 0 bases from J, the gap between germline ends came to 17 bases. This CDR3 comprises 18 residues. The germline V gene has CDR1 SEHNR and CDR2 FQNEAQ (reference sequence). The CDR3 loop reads CASSPRVKASSGANVLTF. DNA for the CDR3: TGTGCCAGCAGCCCCCGGGTGAAGGCGAGCTCTGGGGCCAACGTCCTGACTTTC.

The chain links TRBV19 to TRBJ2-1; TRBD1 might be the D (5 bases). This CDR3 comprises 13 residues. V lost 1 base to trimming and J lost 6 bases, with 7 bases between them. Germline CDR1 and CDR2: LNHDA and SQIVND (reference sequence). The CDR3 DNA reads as TGTGCCAGTAGTATAGTTCAGGGCAATGAGCAGTTCTTC. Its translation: CASSIVQGNEQFF. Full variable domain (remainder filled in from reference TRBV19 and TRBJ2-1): DGGITQSPKYLFRKEGQNVTLSCEQNLNHDAMYWYRQDPGQGLRLIYYSQIVNDFQKGDIAEGYSVSREKKESFPLTVTSAQKNPTAFYLCASSIVQGNEQFFGPGTRLTVL.

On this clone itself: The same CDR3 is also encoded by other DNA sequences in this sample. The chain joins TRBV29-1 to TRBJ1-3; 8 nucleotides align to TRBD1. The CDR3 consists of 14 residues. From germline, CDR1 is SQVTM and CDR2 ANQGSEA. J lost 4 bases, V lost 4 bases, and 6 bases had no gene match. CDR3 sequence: CSVVDRASGNTIYF. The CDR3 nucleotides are TGCAGCGTTGTGGACAGGGCGTCCGGAAACACCATATATTTT.

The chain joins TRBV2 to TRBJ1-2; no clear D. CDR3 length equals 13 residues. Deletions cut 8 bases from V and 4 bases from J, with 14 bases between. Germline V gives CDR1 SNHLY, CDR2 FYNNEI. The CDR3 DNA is TGTGCCAGCCGTGTTCAAACAATCTATGGCTACACCTTC. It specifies CASRVQTIYGYTF.

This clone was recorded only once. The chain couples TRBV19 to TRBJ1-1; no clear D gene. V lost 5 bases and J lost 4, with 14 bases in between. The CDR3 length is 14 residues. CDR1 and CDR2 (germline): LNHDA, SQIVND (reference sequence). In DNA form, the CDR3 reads TGTGCCAGTAGTGTGATTCCTCGGGGCACTGAAGCTTTCTTT. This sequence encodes CASSVIPRGTEAFF. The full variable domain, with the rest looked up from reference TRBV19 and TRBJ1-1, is DGGITQSPKYLFRKEGQNVTLSCEQNLNHDAMYWYRQDPGQGLRLIYYSQIVNDFQKGDIAEGYSVSREKKESFPLTVTSAQKNPTAFYLCASSVIPRGTEAFFGQGTRLTVV.

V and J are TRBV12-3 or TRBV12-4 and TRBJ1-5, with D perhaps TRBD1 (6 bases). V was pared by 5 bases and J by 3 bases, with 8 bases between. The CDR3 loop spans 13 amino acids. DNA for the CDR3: TGTGCCAGCAGTGGACAGTACAATCAGCCCCAGCATTTT. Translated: CASSGQYNQPQHF.

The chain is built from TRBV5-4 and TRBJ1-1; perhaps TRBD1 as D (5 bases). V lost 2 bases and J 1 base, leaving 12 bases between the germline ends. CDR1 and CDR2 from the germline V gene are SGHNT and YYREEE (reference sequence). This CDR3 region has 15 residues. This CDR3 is CASSFYRGRNTEAFF. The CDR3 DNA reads TGTGCCAGCAGCTTTTATCGGGGGAGGAACACTGAAGCTTTCTTT.

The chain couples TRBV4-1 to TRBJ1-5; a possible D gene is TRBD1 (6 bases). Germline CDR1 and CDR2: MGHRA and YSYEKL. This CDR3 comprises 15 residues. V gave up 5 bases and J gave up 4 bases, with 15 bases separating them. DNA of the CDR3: TGCGCCAGCAGCGCTACCCGGGACAATAATCAGCCCCAGCATTTT. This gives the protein CASSATRDNNQPQHF.

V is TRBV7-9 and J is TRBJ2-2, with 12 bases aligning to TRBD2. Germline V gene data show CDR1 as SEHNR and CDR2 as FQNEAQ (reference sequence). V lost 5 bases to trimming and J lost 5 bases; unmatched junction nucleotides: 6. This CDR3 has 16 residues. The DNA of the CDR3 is TGTGCCAGCAGCCCCTGGACTAGCGGGGTGACCGGGGAGCTGTTTTTT. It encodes CASSPWTSGVTGELFF.

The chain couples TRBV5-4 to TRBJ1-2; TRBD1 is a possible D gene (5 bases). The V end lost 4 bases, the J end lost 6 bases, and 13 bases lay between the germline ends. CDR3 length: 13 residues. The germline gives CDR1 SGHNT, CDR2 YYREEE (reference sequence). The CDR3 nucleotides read TGTGCCAGCAGCGCCCCAGGGATCCATGGCTACACCTTC. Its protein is CASSAPGIHGYTF.

The CDR3 nucleotides are TGTGCCAGCTCACCCTCGTGGACAGCGACCGGGGATGAAAAACTGTTTTTT. Protein: CASSPSWTATGDEKLFF. The chain has TRBV18 and TRBJ1-4, with D possibly being TRBD1 (6 bases). The CDR3 consists of 17 residues. Germline V CDR1 and CDR2: KGHSH, LQKENI. The germline V and J ends were trimmed by 3 bases and 6 bases, with 20 bases remaining between them.

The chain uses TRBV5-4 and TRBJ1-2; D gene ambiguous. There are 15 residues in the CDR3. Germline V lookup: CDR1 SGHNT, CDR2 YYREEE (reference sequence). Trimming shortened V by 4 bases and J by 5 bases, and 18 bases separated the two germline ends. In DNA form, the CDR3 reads TGTGCCAGCAGCCCCGGTACCGATCGGGGTTATGGCTACACCTTC. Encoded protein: CASSPGTDRGYGYTF. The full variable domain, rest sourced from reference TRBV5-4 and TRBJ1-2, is ETGVTQSPTHLIKTRGQQVTLRCSSQSGHNTVSWYQQALGQGPQFIFQYYREEENGRGNFPPRFSGLQFPNYSSELNVNALELDDSALYLCASSPGTDRGYGYTFGSGTRLTVV.

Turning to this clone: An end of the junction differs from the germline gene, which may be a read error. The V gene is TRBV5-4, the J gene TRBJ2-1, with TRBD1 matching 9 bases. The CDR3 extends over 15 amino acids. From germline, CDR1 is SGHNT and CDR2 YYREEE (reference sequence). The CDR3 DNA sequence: TGTGCCAGCAGGTTGGGACAGGGCACCTACAATGAGCAGTTCTTC. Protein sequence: CASRLGQGTYNEQFF.

The CDR3 DNA reads TGTGCCAGTAGTAGCAGGGGAGTGGATACGCAGTATTTT. Translated: CASSSRGVDTQYF. The chain employs TRBV19 and TRBJ2-3; possible D gene TRBD1, 6 bases. Trimming took 4 bases from V and 6 from J, leaving 11 bases between them. Germline V CDR1 and CDR2: LNHDA, SQIVND (reference sequence). The CDR3 covers 13 residues.

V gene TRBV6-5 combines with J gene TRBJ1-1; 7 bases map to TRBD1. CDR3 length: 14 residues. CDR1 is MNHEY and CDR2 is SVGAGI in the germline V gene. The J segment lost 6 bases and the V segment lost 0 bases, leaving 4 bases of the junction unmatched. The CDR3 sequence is CASSYSTGLAEAFF. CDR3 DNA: TGTGCCAGCAGTTACTCGACAGGGCTGGCTGAAGCTTTCTTT.

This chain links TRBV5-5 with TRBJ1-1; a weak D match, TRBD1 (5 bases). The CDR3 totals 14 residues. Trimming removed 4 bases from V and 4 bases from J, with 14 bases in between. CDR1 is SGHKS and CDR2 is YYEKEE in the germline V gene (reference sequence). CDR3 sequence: CASSKDIQGTEAFF. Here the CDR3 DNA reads TGTGCCAGCAGCAAGGACATTCAGGGCACTGAAGCTTTCTTT.

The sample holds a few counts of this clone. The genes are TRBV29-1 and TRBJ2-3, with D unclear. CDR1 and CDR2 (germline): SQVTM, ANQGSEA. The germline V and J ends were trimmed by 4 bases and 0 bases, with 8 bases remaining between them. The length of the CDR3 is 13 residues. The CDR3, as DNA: TGCAGCGTTGTCCGGGTGAGCACAGATACGCAGTATTTT. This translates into CSVVRVSTDTQYF.

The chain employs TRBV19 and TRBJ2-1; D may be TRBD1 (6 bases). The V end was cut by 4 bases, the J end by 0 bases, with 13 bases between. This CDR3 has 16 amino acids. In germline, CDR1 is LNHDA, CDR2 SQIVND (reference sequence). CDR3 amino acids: CASSRTATLSYNEQFF. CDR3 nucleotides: TGTGCCAGTAGTAGGACAGCTACCCTCTCCTACAATGAGCAGTTCTTC.

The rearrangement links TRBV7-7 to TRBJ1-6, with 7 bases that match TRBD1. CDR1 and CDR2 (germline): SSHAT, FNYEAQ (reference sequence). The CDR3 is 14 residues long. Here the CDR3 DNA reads TGTGCTACCGCCCCCACAGGGGTCAATTCACCCCTCCACTTT. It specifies CATAPTGVNSPLHF.

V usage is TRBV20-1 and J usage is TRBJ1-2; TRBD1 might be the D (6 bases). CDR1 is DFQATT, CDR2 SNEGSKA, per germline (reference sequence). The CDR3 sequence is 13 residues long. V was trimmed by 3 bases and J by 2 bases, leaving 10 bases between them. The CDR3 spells CSASVRGNYGYTF. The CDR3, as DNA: TGCAGTGCTAGTGTTAGGGGGAACTATGGCTACACCTTC.

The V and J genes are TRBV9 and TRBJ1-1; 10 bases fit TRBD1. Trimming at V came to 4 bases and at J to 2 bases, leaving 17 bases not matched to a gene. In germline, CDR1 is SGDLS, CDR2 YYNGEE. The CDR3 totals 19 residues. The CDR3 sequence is CASSSPADWTGGINTEAFF. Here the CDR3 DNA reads TGTGCCAGCAGCTCCCCCGCCGATTGGACAGGGGGGATAAACACTGAAGCTTTCTTT.

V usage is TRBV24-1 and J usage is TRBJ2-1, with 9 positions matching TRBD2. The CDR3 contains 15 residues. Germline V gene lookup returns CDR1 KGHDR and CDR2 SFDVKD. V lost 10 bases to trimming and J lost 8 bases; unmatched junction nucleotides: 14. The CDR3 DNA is TGTGCCACGAGCCGGTTTAGCGGGAGAATGGATGAGCAGTTCTTC. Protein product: CATSRFSGRMDEQFF.

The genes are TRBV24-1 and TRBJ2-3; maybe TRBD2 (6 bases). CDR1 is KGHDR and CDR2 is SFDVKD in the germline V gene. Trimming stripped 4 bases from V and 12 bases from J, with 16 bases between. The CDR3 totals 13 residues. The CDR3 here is CATSEDWRENQYF. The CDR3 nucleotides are TGTGCCACCAGTGAAGATTGGAGGGAGAATCAGTATTTT.

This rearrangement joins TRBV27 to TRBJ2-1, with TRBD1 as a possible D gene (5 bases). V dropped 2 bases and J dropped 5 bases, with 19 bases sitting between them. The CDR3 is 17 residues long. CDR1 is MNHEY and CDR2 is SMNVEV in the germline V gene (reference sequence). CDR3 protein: CASSLRVRKPGHNEQFF. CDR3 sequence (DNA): TGTGCCAGCAGTTTAAGGGTCAGAAAACCAGGGCACAATGAGCAGTTCTTC.